Below are 21 T cell receptor beta chains sequenced from a single sample in a study of cytomegalovirus exposure and HLA in healthy donors. In the PCR, 60 Vbeta and 13 Jbeta primers were used. The assay was immunoSEQ multiplex PCR, and TCRdb's table has in-frame clones only and misses some. The sample has 70,000 to 90,000 clones, over 60% seen once; the top ten hold around 4.2%. Sequenced sample: PBMCs. The source of these receptors is a man aged 55 to 69 in good health and CMV-seronegative.

This chain connects TRBV6-5 to TRBJ2-7; D is ambiguous. The CDR3 length is 15 residues. The V gene lost 4 bases and the J gene lost 4 bases, with 17 bases spanning the gap. Germline assignment: CDR1 MNHEY and CDR2 SVGAGI. The CDR3 protein is CASSSRQRSRYEQYF. The CDR3, as DNA: TGTGCCAGCAGTTCACGTCAGCGCTCTAGGTACGAGCAGTACTTC.

CDR3 sequence: CASSMEGSYNSPLHF. Written as DNA, the CDR3 is TGTGCCAGTAGTATGGAGGGGTCCTATAATTCACCCCTCCACTTT. The V and J genes are TRBV19 and TRBJ1-6; D perhaps matches TRBD1 (5 bases). CDR3 length: 15 amino acids. V lost 3 bases and J 1 base, leaving 7 bases between the germline ends. CDR1 and CDR2 (germline): LNHDA, SQIVND (reference sequence). Looking up the rest from reference TRBV19 and TRBJ1-6 gives the full variable domain: DGGITQSPKYLFRKEGQNVTLSCEQNLNHDAMYWYRQDPGQGLRLIYYSQIVNDFQKGDIAEGYSVSREKKESFPLTVTSAQKNPTAFYLCASSMEGSYNSPLHFGNGTRLTVT.

The rearrangement links TRBV5-1 to TRBJ2-2, with 8 nucleotides matching TRBD1. Germline lookup yields CDR1 SGHRS and CDR2 YFSETQ. The V and J ends lost 2 bases and 6 bases, in that order; junction bases with no gene match: 3. This CDR3 has 14 amino acids. CDR3 DNA: TGCGCCAGCAGCTTCCAGGGGGCGCCCGGGGAGCTGTTTTTT. As protein: CASSFQGAPGELFF. Looking up the rest from reference TRBV5-1 and TRBJ2-2 gives the full variable domain: KAGVTQTPRYLIKTRGQQVTLSCSPISGHRSVSWYQQTPGQGLQFLFEYFSETQRNKGNFPGRFSGRQFSNSRSEMNVSTLELGDSALYLCASSFQGAPGELFFGEGSRLTVL.

The gene calls are TRBV7-8 and TRBJ1-2; a possible D gene is TRBD1 (6 bases). The length of the CDR3 is 11 residues. Trimming pared 4 bases from V and 14 bases from J, leaving 14 bases between. The germline V gene encodes CDR1 SGHVS and CDR2 FQNEAQ. The CDR3 DNA is TGTGCCAGCAGCTCAAGACAGGCTCTTACCTTC. Translating it yields CASSSRQALTF.

Comment on this clone: Germline and junction disagree at one end, which may indicate a read error. The chain employs TRBV7-9 and TRBJ2-5; D might be TRBD2 (5 bases). Germline CDR1 SEHNR, CDR2 FQNEAQ (reference sequence). The CDR3 runs to 16 residues. The CDR3 nucleotides read TGTTCCAGCAGCCGGTTGACAAGGACTCAACAAGAGACCCAGTACTTC. Translated, it gives CSSSRLTRTQQETQYF.

The chain recombines TRBV10-3 with TRBJ1-5; D call uncertain. CDR3 length: 13 amino acids. The germline V gene has CDR1 ENHRY and CDR2 SYGVKD. V was pared by 9 bases and J by 6 bases, with 15 bases between. CDR3 protein: CAMSARGSQPQHF. CDR3 DNA: TGTGCCATGTCAGCCCGGGGAAGTCAGCCCCAGCATTTT.

The chain carries TRBV2 and TRBJ2-3; possible D gene TRBD1, 7 bases. CDR3 length equals 14 residues. Germline assignment: CDR1 SNHLY and CDR2 FYNNEI. Trimming shortened V by 4 bases and J by 4 bases, and 12 bases separated the two germline ends. The CDR3 loop reads CASSVQGRSDTQYF. The CDR3 DNA is TGTGCCAGCAGTGTACAGGGGAGGTCAGATACGCAGTATTTT.

In regard to this clone: A read error may account for a junction end that differs from germline. The chain joins TRBV7-9 to TRBJ1-3, with no clear D. Germline V gene lookup returns CDR1 SEHNR and CDR2 FQNEAQ (reference sequence). This CDR3 is built from 17 residues. This chain's CDR3 is CSSSLGSWLSSGNTIYF. The CDR3 DNA sequence: TGTTCCAGCAGCTTAGGGTCTTGGTTGAGCTCTGGAAACACCATATATTTT.

The chain employs TRBV5-1 and TRBJ1-6; 12 positions agree with TRBD1. The V gene's germline CDR1 is SGHRS and CDR2 YFSETQ. Losses at the gene ends were 5 bases for V and 7 bases for J; bases not matched to a gene: 10. This CDR3 is built from 17 residues. In DNA form, the CDR3 reads TGCGCCAGCAGTGAACAAACCGGGACAGGGGGCAATTCACCCCTCCACTTT. Translated: CASSEQTGTGGNSPLHF.

The CDR3, as DNA: TGTGCCAGCAGTTTTTCGTGGGGGGTGGATGGCTACACCTTC. Its protein is CASSFSWGVDGYTF. The chain recombines TRBV27 with TRBJ1-2; D may be TRBD1 (5 bases). The length of the CDR3 is 14 residues. CDR1 and CDR2 (germline): MNHEY, SMNVEV (reference sequence). Trimming shortened V by 3 bases and J by 6 bases, and 14 bases separated the two germline ends.

This chain links TRBV4-1 with TRBJ2-3; TRBD1 agrees at 7 bases. Germline V gene sequence: CDR1 MGHRA, CDR2 YSYEKL. The V gene end was trimmed by 0 bases and the J gene end by 6 bases; junction bases not matched to a gene: 3. The CDR3 consists of 14 residues. The CDR3 is CASSQERRGDTQYF. The CDR3 nucleotides read TGCGCCAGCAGCCAAGAACGCAGGGGGGATACGCAGTATTTT.

The gene calls are TRBV6-5 and TRBJ1-1; D call uncertain. Germline V gives CDR1 MNHEY, CDR2 SVGAGI. The CDR3 length is 12 residues. V was cut by 4 bases and J by 6 bases, with 9 bases left in between. The CDR3 coding sequence is TGTGCCAGCAGTTTACTGAGGGCTGAAGCTTTCTTT. Translation gives CASSLLRAEAFF.

The rearrangement uses TRBV2 and TRBJ2-7, with 8 positions matching TRBD1. There are 16 residues in the CDR3. CDR1 is SNHLY and CDR2 is FYNNEI in the germline V gene. The trim removed 5 bases at V and 0 bases at J, leaving 9 bases unmatched. The CDR3 sequence is CASSLSGTGDSYEQYF. The CDR3 nucleotides read TGTGCCAGCAGTCTTTCCGGGACAGGAGACTCCTACGAGCAGTACTTC.

The rearrangement uses TRBV30 and TRBJ1-2, with TRBD1 identical over 7 bases. The V gene end was trimmed by 3 bases and the J gene end by 2 bases; junction bases not matched to a gene: 9. Per the germline V gene, CDR1 is GTSNPN and CDR2 is SVGIG (reference sequence). The CDR3 is 15 amino acids. The CDR3 nucleotides read TGTGCCTGGAGCGATGGGACAGACAAGAACTATGGCTACACCTTC. Amino acids: CAWSDGTDKNYGYTF. The variable domain in full, completed from reference TRBV30 and TRBJ1-2, reads SQTIHQWPATLVQPVGSPLSLECTVEGTSNPNLYWYRQAAGRGLQLLFYSVGIGQISSEVPQNLSASRPQDRQFILSSKKLLLSDSGFYLCAWSDGTDKNYGYTFGSGTRLTVV.

This clone was observed a handful of times. The chain joins TRBV5-4 to TRBJ1-1; no clear D. The CDR3 is made up of 12 amino acids. The V end was cut by 2 bases, the J end by 1 base, with 3 bases between. Per the germline V gene, CDR1 is SGHNT and CDR2 is YYREEE (reference sequence). CDR3 amino acids: CASSLQNTEAFF. For the CDR3, the DNA is TGTGCCAGCAGCTTACAGAACACTGAAGCTTTCTTT.

This chain links TRBV19 with TRBJ2-2; TRBD1 aligns across 10 bases. The ends lost 5 bases at V and 4 bases at J; junction bases unmatched: 13. Germline loops: CDR1 LNHDA, CDR2 SQIVND (reference sequence). The CDR3 sequence is 18 residues long. This chain's CDR3 is CASSQLPLGQGSTGELFF. The CDR3 DNA sequence: TGTGCCAGTAGTCAACTACCCCTGGGACAGGGGAGCACCGGGGAGCTGTTTTTT. The entire variable domain, with the rest obtained from reference TRBV19 and TRBJ2-2, is as follows: DGGITQSPKYLFRKEGQNVTLSCEQNLNHDAMYWYRQDPGQGLRLIYYSQIVNDFQKGDIAEGYSVSREKKESFPLTVTSAQKNPTAFYLCASSQLPLGQGSTGELFFGEGSRLTVL.

The chain links TRBV30 to TRBJ1-4; no clear D. Germline CDR1 is GTSNPN and CDR2 is SVGIG (reference sequence). This CDR3 comprises 13 residues. V lost 3 bases, J lost 3 bases, and 8 bases lay in between. The CDR3 protein is CAWSGVANEKLFF. For the CDR3, the DNA is TGTGCCTGGAGCGGGGTAGCTAATGAAAAACTGTTTTTT.

The chain carries TRBV6-5 and TRBJ2-7; 10 positions match TRBD1. The germline V gene encodes CDR1 MNHEY and CDR2 SVGAGI. The CDR3 totals 12 residues. V shed 7 bases and J 7 bases; nucleotides not matched to a gene: 4. CDR3 amino acids: CASNDRGREQYF. The CDR3 DNA reads TGTGCCAGCAATGACAGGGGGCGAGAGCAGTACTTC.

The genes are TRBV30 and TRBJ2-2; perhaps TRBD2 as D (7 bases). The germline gives CDR1 GTSNPN, CDR2 SVGIG (reference sequence). The CDR3 is 15 amino acids. The ends were cut back, 2 bases at V and 3 bases at J, with 13 bases in the middle. Written as DNA, the CDR3 is TGTGCCTGGAGTATCGGGGGGCTGCACACCGGGGAGCTGTTTTTT. It codes for CAWSIGGLHTGELFF.

The chain joins TRBV9 to TRBJ2-5, with 10 positions matching TRBD1. The better agreement between TRBJ2-7 and the DNA end casts doubt on the J call. CDR1 SGDLS and CDR2 YYNGEE come from the germline V gene. The CDR3 length is 15 residues. The CDR3 nucleotides read TGTGCCAGCAGCGTAGGGGGGACAGGGGTCTACGAGCAGTACTTC. Protein: CASSVGGTGVYEQYF.

The rearrangement uses TRBV9 and TRBJ2-5; no definite D call. The germline V gene has CDR1 SGDLS and CDR2 YYNGEE. Between the trimmed V and J ends, which lost 6 bases and 11 bases, there was a span of 8 bases. The CDR3 has 9 amino acids. The CDR3 reads CASTTEQYF. The CDR3 DNA reads as TGTGCCAGCACTACTGAGCAGTACTTC.